One sample yielded the 28 T cell receptor beta chains listed below, sequenced in a study of technical replicates of blood from four donors (TCRdb year 2017). The library was obtained by the immunoSEQ multiplex PCR assay. TCRdb mirrors the immuneACCESS table, restricted to in-frame sequences. Some clones are absent from its copies; in checked studies, under half trace to an unresolved V gene, and the reason for the others is unknown. The sample records approximately 100,000 clones, 95% to 96% of which are singletons. The ten largest clonotypes hold 0.21% of the sample. Sequenced input: T cells isolated from PBMCs. Source of these receptors: a human donor in good health.

The chain has TRBV7-6 and TRBJ1-5, with a tentative D call TRBD1 (5 bases). The CDR3 consists of 15 residues. The germline CDR1 and CDR2 sequences are SGHVS and FNYEAQ. Trimming pared 5 bases from V and 7 bases from J, leaving 18 bases between. The CDR3, as DNA: TGTGCCAGCAGCCCAAGCCTGGGGGGTTACCAGCCCCAGCATTTT. Translated, it gives CASSPSLGGYQPQHF.

The chain carries TRBV10-3 and TRBJ1-5; a weak D match, TRBD1 (5 bases). Deletions cut 3 bases from V and 5 bases from J, with 20 bases between. CDR1 ENHRY and CDR2 SYGVKD come from the germline V gene. CDR3 length: 17 amino acids. CDR3 protein: CAISERQPTAIDQPQHF. The CDR3 nucleotides read TGTGCCATCAGTGAAAGACAACCGACAGCCATAGATCAGCCCCAGCATTTT.

This chain connects TRBV2 to TRBJ2-2; 7 bases line up with TRBD1. Germline values: CDR1 SNHLY, CDR2 FYNNEI. V trimming: 6 bases; J trimming: 7 bases; junction bases outside the gene matches: 5. CDR3 length equals 13 residues. For the CDR3, the DNA is TGTGCCAGCAGAGGGACAGTACTCGGGGAGCTGTTTTTT. It encodes CASRGTVLGELFF.

The V call is TRBV19, the J call TRBJ1-5, with D perhaps TRBD1 (5 bases). Per germline, CDR1 LNHDA and CDR2 SQIVND (reference sequence). This CDR3 is 13 amino acids long. V dropped 3 bases and J dropped 7 bases, with 10 bases sitting between them. CDR3: CASSMLGGQPQHF. The CDR3 DNA sequence: TGTGCCAGTAGTATGTTGGGGGGGCAGCCCCAGCATTTT.

This rearrangement joins TRBV5-4 to TRBJ2-3; 7 bases match TRBD1. V dropped 3 bases and J dropped 3; count of bases not matched to a gene: 7. The V gene's germline CDR1 is SGHNT and CDR2 YYREEE (reference sequence). The CDR3 is 15 residues long. The CDR3 region is CASSSTGMGTDTQYF. CDR3 bases: TGTGCCAGCAGCTCGACAGGGATGGGGACAGATACGCAGTATTTT. The full variable domain, rest sourced from reference TRBV5-4 and TRBJ2-3, is ETGVTQSPTHLIKTRGQQVTLRCSSQSGHNTVSWYQQALGQGPQFIFQYYREEENGRGNFPPRFSGLQFPNYSSELNVNALELDDSALYLCASSSTGMGTDTQYFGPGTRLTVL.

The rearrangement links TRBV6-5 to TRBJ2-3; D call uncertain. CDR3 size: 11 residues. The V end lost 6 bases, the J end lost 4 bases, and 5 bases lay between the germline ends. Per the germline V gene, CDR1 is MNHEY and CDR2 is SVGAGI. CDR3 DNA: TGTGCCAGCAGCCAATCAGATACGCAGTATTTT. Translating gives CASSQSDTQYF.

The V gene is TRBV5-1, the J gene TRBJ1-1; D unresolved. Germline loops: CDR1 SGHRS, CDR2 YFSETQ. Trimming stripped 0 bases from V and 6 bases from J, with 12 bases between. The CDR3 runs 14 residues. The chain's CDR3 is CASSLDEGRSEAFF. The CDR3 DNA reads as TGCGCCAGCAGCTTGGATGAGGGTAGGTCTGAAGCTTTCTTT.

This chain uses TRBV19 with TRBJ2-2; 8 nucleotides line up with TRBD2. CDR1 is LNHDA and CDR2 is SQIVND in the germline V gene (reference sequence). V shed 7 bases, J shed 13 bases, and the junction held 11 bases outside the gene matches. The CDR3 contains 13 residues. The CDR3 reads CASTTGLGQGLFF. CDR3 nucleotide sequence: TGTGCCAGTACCACGGGACTAGGTCAGGGGCTGTTTTTT.

The gene calls are TRBV28 and TRBJ2-2; D possibly corresponds to TRBD2 (6 bases). CDR3 length: 16 amino acids. V was pared by 3 bases and J by 5 bases, with 16 bases between. Per the germline V gene, CDR1 is MDHEN and CDR2 is SYDVKM. The CDR3 DNA sequence: TGTGCCAGCAGTTTTGAAGGACGGGGGATTACCGGGGAGCTGTTTTTT. This encodes CASSFEGRGITGELFF.

This clone has only one observation. This chain connects TRBV30 to TRBJ1-2; a possible D gene is TRBD1 (6 bases). Trimming removed 6 bases at V and 8 bases at J, with 16 bases between. CDR1 GTSNPN and CDR2 SVGIG come from the germline V gene (reference sequence). CDR3 length: 12 amino acids. The CDR3 DNA reads TGTGCCTGCCCGCTAGGGGGTTCGGGCTACACCTTC. Translated, it gives CACPLGGSGYTF.

This clone was seen just once. This chain joins TRBV27 and TRBJ2-4; 8 bases are shared with TRBD2. This CDR3 is 14 amino acids long. V dropped 3 bases and J dropped 6; count of bases not matched to a gene: 4. Looked up from germline, CDR1 is MNHEY and CDR2 is SMNVEV (reference sequence). The CDR3 spells CASSFHGRANIQYF. In DNA, the CDR3 is TGTGCCAGCAGTTTCCACGGGAGGGCAAACATTCAGTACTTC.

V and J are TRBV10-1 and TRBJ2-7; 8 nucleotides agree with TRBD1. The CDR3 spans 13 residues. Germline loops: CDR1 WNHNN, CDR2 SYGVQD (reference sequence). V was pared by 8 bases and J by 2 bases, with 5 bases of the junction left unmatched. CDR3 nucleotides: TGCGCCAGCGCCAGGGGGCCCACCTACGAGCAGTACTTC. It is translated as CASARGPTYEQYF.

This chain connects TRBV19 to TRBJ1-4; D call uncertain. The germline gives CDR1 LNHDA, CDR2 SQIVND (reference sequence). Deletions cut 3 bases from V and 0 bases from J, with 8 bases between. The CDR3 has 15 residues. The CDR3 sequence is CASSIHEATNEKLFF. CDR3 bases: TGTGCCAGTAGTATTCACGAGGCAACTAATGAAAAACTGTTTTTT.

The chain carries TRBV29-1 and TRBJ2-5; D possibly corresponds to TRBD2 (6 bases). The CDR3 runs 18 residues. V lost 5 bases and J lost 5, with 30 bases in between. CDR1 is SQVTM, CDR2 ANQGSEA, per germline. The CDR3 is CSVYVSTGVRGWWETQYF. The CDR3 nucleotides read TGCAGCGTTTATGTGTCGACGGGGGTAAGGGGATGGTGGGAGACCCAGTACTTC.

The V gene is TRBV7-3, the J gene TRBJ2-1, with TRBD2 identical over 7 bases. The CDR3 spans 15 residues. Germline V gene lookup returns CDR1 SGHTA and CDR2 FQGTGA. V lost 0 bases and J lost 9; bases outside the gene matches: 8. In DNA, the CDR3 is TGTGCCAGCAGCTTAACGGGGCTGGGGAGGGGTGAGCAGTTCTTC. Its translation: CASSLTGLGRGEQFF.

This clone has only a few counts. This chain uses TRBV19 with TRBJ1-1, with D hard to call. CDR3 length equals 16 residues. Trimming cost V 5 bases and J 6 bases, with 22 bases left between them. Germline assignment: CDR1 LNHDA and CDR2 SQIVND (reference sequence). CDR3 protein: CASSLILGVRSSEAFF. DNA of the CDR3: TGTGCCAGTAGTCTTATACTAGGTGTAAGATCCTCTGAAGCTTTCTTT. The variable domain in full, completed from reference TRBV19 and TRBJ1-1, reads DGGITQSPKYLFRKEGQNVTLSCEQNLNHDAMYWYRQDPGQGLRLIYYSQIVNDFQKGDIAEGYSVSREKKESFPLTVTSAQKNPTAFYLCASSLILGVRSSEAFFGQGTRLTVV.

The genes are TRBV27 and TRBJ1-2, with 8 bases lining up with TRBD1. The J segment lost 8 bases and the V segment lost 6 bases, leaving 11 bases of the junction unmatched. The germline gives CDR1 MNHEY, CDR2 SMNVEV (reference sequence). CDR3 length: 14 residues. The CDR3 here is CASSFLTGEYGYTF. CDR3 nucleotides: TGTGCCAGCAGCTTTCTGACAGGGGAGTACGGCTACACCTTC.

The genes are TRBV5-1 and TRBJ2-7, with 10 positions matching TRBD1. CDR3 length: 16 residues. Germline assignment: CDR1 SGHRS and CDR2 YFSETQ. V lost 4 bases to trimming and J lost 6 bases; unmatched junction nucleotides: 13. As DNA, the CDR3 is TGCGCCAGCAGCATTGACAGGGGGCAAATCACGGGCGAGCAGTACTTC. Its protein product is CASSIDRGQITGEQYF. The full variable domain, completed using reference TRBV5-1 and TRBJ2-7, is KAGVTQTPRYLIKTRGQQVTLSCSPISGHRSVSWYQQTPGQGLQFLFEYFSETQRNKGNFPGRFSGRQFSNSRSEMNVSTLELGDSALYLCASSIDRGQITGEQYFGPGTRLTVT.

This clone was detected a few times. Different DNA sequences within this sample yield the same CDR3. The V and J genes are TRBV5-1 and TRBJ2-7; possibly TRBD2 for D (5 bases). Trimming pared 0 bases from V and 0 bases from J, leaving 10 bases between. The CDR3 runs 15 residues. Germline CDR1 reads SGHRS; CDR2 reads YFSETQ. The CDR3 loop is CASSLVGGGSYEQYF. Written as DNA, the CDR3 is TGCGCCAGCAGCTTGGTCGGCGGAGGCTCCTACGAGCAGTACTTC.

The chain uses TRBV5-1 and TRBJ1-2, with D uncertain. The CDR3 has 15 residues. CDR1 SGHRS and CDR2 YFSETQ come from the germline V gene. Deletions cut 0 bases from V and 2 bases from J, with 11 bases between. The CDR3 region has the DNA TGCGCCAGCAGCTTGGAGCCGTGGTCAAACTATGGCTACACCTTC. Translated: CASSLEPWSNYGYTF.

This clone was seen just once. The gene calls are TRBV4-1 and TRBJ2-2, with D unclear. V was shortened by 7 bases and J by 4 bases, with 10 bases between the two germline ends. The germline V gene has CDR1 MGHRA and CDR2 YSYEKL. The CDR3 is 13 amino acids. The CDR3 DNA follows: TGCGCCAGCAACAACTACGGCACCGGGGAGCTGTTTTTT. It yields the protein CASNNYGTGELFF.

The chain couples TRBV11-2 to TRBJ2-7; maybe TRBD2 (5 bases). V lost 3 bases and J 3 bases, leaving 15 bases between the germline ends. The CDR3 sequence is 15 residues long. The germline V gene encodes CDR1 SGHAT and CDR2 FQNNGV. CDR3 in DNA: TGTGCCAGCAGCTTCTCACCGGACGGGGACTACGAGCAGTACTTC. Translation: CASSFSPDGDYEQYF.

This clone turned up a few times. The chain employs TRBV2 and TRBJ1-1; weak D call: TRBD1 (5 bases). The V and J ends lost 10 bases and 0 bases respectively, with 15 bases between them. CDR3 length: 14 residues. Germline assignment: CDR1 SNHLY and CDR2 FYNNEI. The CDR3 spells CATMRGHLNTEAFF. CDR3 DNA sequence: TGTGCCACCATGAGAGGACATTTGAACACTGAAGCTTTCTTT.

The chain combines TRBV5-6 with TRBJ1-3; maybe TRBD1 (6 bases). This CDR3 has 15 residues. The V and J ends lost 5 bases and 0 bases respectively, with 12 bases between them. CDR1 SGHDT and CDR2 YYEEEE come from the germline V gene. The CDR3 is CASRSTGISGNTIYF. The CDR3 bases are TGTGCCAGCAGGTCCACAGGGATCTCTGGAAACACCATATATTTT. Full variable domain (outside the CDR3, taken from reference TRBV5-6 and TRBJ1-3): DAGVTQSPTHLIKTRGQQVTLRCSPKSGHDTVSWYQQALGQGPQFIFQYYEEEERQRGNFPDRFSGHQFPNYSSELNVNALLLGDSALYLCASRSTGISGNTIYFGEGSWLTVV.

The chain links TRBV7-9 to TRBJ1-3; D unclear. V lost 1 base, J lost 0 bases, and 4 bases lay in between. The CDR3 has 14 residues. Germline CDR1 is SEHNR and CDR2 is FQNEAQ (reference sequence). DNA for the CDR3: TGTGCCAGCAGCTTAGGGAGCTCTGGAAACACCATATATTTT. Translated, it gives CASSLGSSGNTIYF.

The chain is built from TRBV5-1 and TRBJ2-2; 7 bases line up with TRBD2. This CDR3 region has 15 residues. J was trimmed by 3 bases and V by 3 bases; bases with no gene match: 5. Germline V gene lookup returns CDR1 SGHRS and CDR2 YFSETQ. This CDR3 reads CASSYDAGDTGELFF. The DNA of the CDR3 is TGCGCCAGCAGCTACGACGCGGGAGACACCGGGGAGCTGTTTTTT.

V is TRBV9 and J is TRBJ2-2; D is perhaps TRBD2 (6 bases). This CDR3 has 15 amino acids. Trimming took 4 bases from V and 6 from J, leaving 16 bases between them. Germline CDR1 reads SGDLS; CDR2 reads YYNGEE. This CDR3 reads CASSPPAGGAGELFF. Written as DNA, the CDR3 is TGTGCCAGCAGCCCTCCAGCGGGCGGGGCCGGGGAGCTGTTTTTT.

This chain uses TRBV5-6 with TRBJ2-5; 8 nucleotides match TRBD2. The CDR3 has 16 residues. V lost 4 bases to trimming and J lost 4 bases; unmatched junction nucleotides: 12. Per the germline V gene, CDR1 is SGHDT and CDR2 is YYEEEE. CDR3 loop: CASSPAGRGSVETQYF. CDR3 bases: TGTGCCAGCAGCCCAGCCGGGAGGGGGTCGGTAGAGACCCAGTACTTC.